The next 10 T cell receptor beta chains were all read from a single sample in a study of OX40 agonist ivuxolimab in advanced cancers. Data came from immunoSEQ multiplex PCR; TCRdb stores just in-frame clones and leaves some out. The sample includes tens of thousands of clones, around 91% of them seen just once. The material sequenced was CD4+ or CD8+ T cells sorted from blood, taken in a trial of the OX40 agonist ivuxolimab. Every receptor here comes from an adult with an advanced solid tumor such as melanoma, head and neck, liver or kidney cancer.

The chain uses TRBV19 and TRBJ1-1; D uncertain. Per germline, CDR1 LNHDA and CDR2 SQIVND (reference sequence). V dropped 7 bases and J dropped 4 bases, with 16 bases sitting between them. The CDR3 runs to 14 residues. CDR3 sequence reads: CASTPKMGFTEAFF. Written as DNA, the CDR3 is TGTGCCAGTACCCCGAAAATGGGATTCACTGAAGCTTTCTTT.

This clone was seen a single time. V usage is TRBV2 and J usage is TRBJ2-7; maybe TRBD2 (5 bases). CDR3 length: 16 amino acids. With 2 bases removed from V and 3 bases from J, the gap between germline ends came to 17 bases. Looked up from germline, CDR1 is SNHLY and CDR2 is FYNNEI. In nucleotides, the CDR3 is TGTGCCAGCAGTGAATCCTTAGCGTCCCGTAACTACGAGCAGTACTTC. Translating gives CASSESLASRNYEQYF. Using reference TRBV2 and TRBJ2-7 for the parts outside the CDR3, the full variable domain is EPEVTQTPSHQVTQMGQEVILRCVPISNHLYFYWYRQILGQKVEFLVSFYNNEISEKSEIFDDQFSVERPDGSNFTLKIRSTKLEDSAMYFCASSESLASRNYEQYFGPGTRLTVT.

The chain combines TRBV11-3 with TRBJ1-3, with TRBD1 matching 7 bases. J lost 0 bases, V lost 8 bases, and 10 bases had no gene match. The CDR3 is 16 amino acids. Germline loops: CDR1 SGHNT, CDR2 YENEEA. The CDR3 coding sequence is TGTGCCAGCGCAGACCGAGGGGGCTTCTCTGGAAACACCATATATTTT. This encodes CASADRGGFSGNTIYF.

This chain connects TRBV18 to TRBJ1-4; 11 positions agree with TRBD1. The J segment lost 8 bases and the V segment lost 3 bases, leaving 11 bases of the junction unmatched. Per germline, CDR1 KGHSH and CDR2 LQKENI. The CDR3 totals 17 residues. CDR3 nucleotide sequence: TGTGCCAGCTCACCTCTTAATCCCGGGACAGGGGGAGAAAAACTGTTTTTT. Amino acid sequence: CASSPLNPGTGGEKLFF.

This clone was counted once. J is TRBJ1-4 and V is TRBV15, with D uncertain. Germline V CDR1 and CDR2: LNHNV, YYDKDF (reference sequence). Between the trimmed V and J ends, which lost 0 bases and 7 bases, there was a span of 9 bases. The CDR3 has 14 residues. The CDR3 bases are TGTGCCACCAGCAGAGATTCCGGAGGTGAAAAACTGTTTTTT. It yields the protein CATSRDSGGEKLFF.

The rearrangement joins TRBV7-9 to TRBJ2-7; no clear D gene. Germline CDR1 and CDR2: SEHNR and FQNEAQ (reference sequence). V was trimmed by 3 bases and J by 2 bases, leaving 5 bases between them. The CDR3 is made up of 12 amino acids. The CDR3 DNA is TGTGCCAGCAGCTTTGGGACCTACGAGCAGTACTTC. It codes for CASSFGTYEQYF.

V gene TRBV29-1 combines with J gene TRBJ2-5; D gene unclear. Germline V gene lookup returns CDR1 SQVTM and CDR2 ANQGSEA. This CDR3 comprises 14 residues. The V and J ends lost 5 bases and 2 bases respectively, with 15 bases between them. CDR3: CSVFPGTAQETQYF. In DNA, the CDR3 is TGCAGCGTTTTCCCCGGAACAGCTCAAGAGACCCAGTACTTC.

In DNA, the CDR3 is TGCGCCAGCAGCCTCGGACAGGCTAATGAAAAACTGTTTTTT. Its translation: CASSLGQANEKLFF. J is TRBJ1-4 and V is TRBV4-1; 7 bases map to TRBD1. CDR1 and CDR2 from the germline V gene are MGHRA and YSYEKL. Trimming at V came to 4 bases and at J to 3 bases, leaving 2 bases not matched to a gene. This CDR3 region has 14 residues.

The rearrangement joins TRBV7-8 to TRBJ1-5; tentative D call: TRBD1 (5 bases). Germline lookup yields CDR1 SGHVS and CDR2 FQNEAQ. V was clipped by 2 bases and J by 3 bases, with 14 bases between them. The CDR3 covers 16 residues. CDR3 coding DNA: TGTGCCAGCAGCTTATCAGGTACAGGCCTCAATCAGCCCCAGCATTTT. It translates to CASSLSGTGLNQPQHF.

This clone was seen only once. V is TRBV19 and J is TRBJ2-6, with 7 nucleotides matching TRBD1. This CDR3 has 15 amino acids. V trimming: 7 bases; J trimming: 1 base; junction bases outside the gene matches: 4. The germline V gene has CDR1 LNHDA and CDR2 SQIVND (reference sequence). CDR3 loop: CASTPTGSGANVLTF. The CDR3 DNA sequence: TGTGCCAGTACCCCGACAGGGTCTGGGGCCAACGTCCTGACTTTC.